This entry is about one TCR beta chain. The CDR3 runs 13 residues. CDR1 is SGHAT, CDR2 FQDESV, per germline (reference sequence). Trimming took off 0 bases at V and 10 bases at J, with 12 bases between the two ends. Sequencing was performed with immunoSEQ multiplex PCR; in TCRdb, only in-frame clones are kept and a portion is missing. Of 110,000 to 150,000 clones detected, around 82% appear once; the ten largest clones hold 44%. The source of the sample is a study of blood T cell repertoires in COVID-19. The overall study: Acute and convalescent COVID-19 samples came from the United States, Italy and Spain. From T cells, B-cell-depleted T cells, or PBMCs came the material, which was cDNA or gDNA.

This sequence joins TRBV11-1 and TRBJ2-5; D is perhaps TRBD2 (6 bases). The sequencing sample was made of peripheral blood. The clonotype was recovered from a human donor in a cohort sampled during active COVID-19. CDR3: CASSLAWRGVQYF. The CDR3 DNA reads TGTGCCAGCAGCTTAGCGTGGAGGGGTGTCCAGTACTTC.